The clone carrying this TCR beta chain was seen a few times. Its target is unknown. It was template switching that added a universal primer site, and there were unique molecular identifiers on the cDNA. TCRdb used MiXCR to reprocess the 5' RACE reads, holding one entry per CDR3 protein. The sample has around 1.7 million distinct CDR3 sequences; under 35% are singletons. The data were obtained in a study of identical twins. General study points: Zero-insertion analyses were open to partial confounding by invariant MAIT and iNKT cells. An excess of low generation probability was shown by twin-shared out-of-frame alpha sequences.

Every sampled donor was Caucasian and healthy. The sample was cord blood. The sequence derives from a newborn girl in good health.

The CDR3 bases are TGTGCCAGCAGCTTGGCAGTCCCCTATGGCTACACCTTC. Its protein is CASSLAVPYGYTF. The gene calls are TRBV5-6 and TRBJ1-2; unclear D gene. The V and J ends lost 0 bases and 4 bases respectively, with 7 bases between them. Germline assignment: CDR1 SGHDT and CDR2 YYEEEE. There are 13 residues in the CDR3.